Listed below are T cell receptor beta chains from one sample, sequenced in a study of cytomegalovirus exposure and HLA in healthy donors. The data were produced by immunoSEQ multiplex PCR, yet TCRdb's version contains in-frame clones alone and is incomplete. The sample has some 130,000 clones, 65% to 85% seen once. Sequenced material: PBMCs. The source is a man aged 45-65 years in good health and CMV-seronegative. The CDR3 runs from the conserved cysteine through the conserved F or W. A D gene is named only where the DNA matches it firmly. The size field is filled for only some rows; it gives once, few, many or a size class.

clone size: NA
V gene: TRBV7-7
J gene: TRBJ2-1
D gene: TRBD2
CDR3 DNA: TGTGCTAGCAGTTCAAGACTAGCGGGAGGGGTCAATGAGCAGTTCTTC
CDR3 protein: CASSSRLAGGVNEQFF

clone size: NA
V gene: TRBV10-3
J gene: TRBJ1-4
D gene: TRBD1
CDR3 DNA: TGTGCCATCAGTGAGTCGGGACAGGGTAATGAAAAACTGTTTTTT
CDR3 protein: CAISESGQGNEKLFF

clone size: NA
V gene: TRBV6-4
J gene: TRBJ1-1
D gene: NA
CDR3 DNA: TGTGCCAGCAAATCAGAGAGGGAATCGACTGAAGCTTTCTTT
CDR3 protein: CASKSERESTEAFF

clone size: NA
V gene: TRBV18
J gene: TRBJ2-7
D gene: TRBD2
CDR3 DNA: TGTGCCAGCTCACCCCCATTCAGCGGGAGAGGCTACGAGCAGTACTTC
CDR3 protein: CASSPPFSGRGYEQYF

clone size: NA
V gene: TRBV30
J gene: TRBJ2-3
D gene: NA
CDR3 DNA: TGTGCCTGGAGTGGAGTGTTTTCGGCAGATACGCAGTATTTT
CDR3 protein: CAWSGVFSADTQYF

clone size: NA
V gene: TRBV7-9
J gene: TRBJ2-7
D gene: NA
CDR3 DNA: TGTGCCAGCAGCTCTATAGCCTACGAGCAGTACTTC
CDR3 protein: CASSSIAYEQYF

clone size: NA
V gene: TRBV15
J gene: TRBJ2-1
D gene: TRBD2
CDR3 DNA: TGTGCCACCAGCAGAAACCGGGGGGTTGGGGAGCAGTTCTTC
CDR3 protein: CATSRNRGVGEQFF

clone size: NA
V gene: TRBV27
J gene: TRBJ2-3
D gene: NA
CDR3 DNA: TGTGCCAGCAGTTTTGGACTTACAAGCACAGATACGCAATATTTT
CDR3 protein: CASSFGLTSTDTQYF

clone size: NA
V gene: TRBV7-9
J gene: TRBJ1-2
D gene: NA
CDR3 DNA: TGTGCCAGCAGCTTATCAGGTGGCTACACCTTC
CDR3 protein: CASSLSGGYTF

clone size: NA
V gene: TRBV7-3
J gene: TRBJ2-2
D gene: NA
CDR3 DNA: TGTGCCAGCAGCTTTACAGGATACACCGGGGAGCTGTTTTTT
CDR3 protein: CASSFTGYTGELFF

clone size: NA
V gene: TRBV5-6
J gene: TRBJ2-2
D gene: NA
CDR3 DNA: TGTGCCAGCAGCCCCCGGCTAGCGCGCAACACCGGGGAGCTGTTTTTT
CDR3 protein: CASSPRLARNTGELFF

clone size: NA
V gene: TRBV4-1
J gene: TRBJ1-3
D gene: NA
CDR3 DNA: TGCGCCAGCAGCCAAGTTGAAACAGGGACCTCTGGAAACACCATATATTTT
CDR3 protein: CASSQVETGTSGNTIYF

clone size: NA
V gene: TRBV7-2
J gene: TRBJ2-6
D gene: TRBD1
CDR3 DNA: TGTGCCAGCAGCCGGACAGGGACCCTCCTCGGGGCCAACGTCCTGACTTTC
CDR3 protein: CASSRTGTLLGANVLTF

clone size: NA
V gene: TRBV19
J gene: TRBJ1-5
D gene: NA
CDR3 DNA: TGTGCCAGCACAGGGAGTGGAGATCAGCCCCAGCATTTT
CDR3 protein: CASTGSGDQPQHF

clone size: NA
V gene: TRBV30
J gene: TRBJ2-1
D gene: NA
CDR3 DNA: TGTGCCTGGAGTGTACTAGGGTCCTCCCACAATGAGCAGTTCTTC
CDR3 protein: CAWSVLGSSHNEQFF

clone size: NA
V gene: TRBV12-5
J gene: TRBJ2-5
D gene: NA
CDR3 DNA: TGTGCTAGTGGTTTGCAGGGATTTGGAGAGACCCAGTACTTC
CDR3 protein: CASGLQGFGETQYF

clone size: NA
V gene: TRBV28
J gene: TRBJ1-5
D gene: NA
CDR3 DNA: TGTGCCAGCAGGAAAGGTGGGAGTCATCAGCCCCAGCATTTT
CDR3 protein: CASRKGGSHQPQHF

clone size: NA
V gene: TRBV28
J gene: TRBJ1-4
D gene: NA
CDR3 DNA: TGTGCCAGCAGTCCGCCCGGGGGTGGTGAAAAACTGTTTTTT
CDR3 protein: CASSPPGGGEKLFF

clone size: NA
V gene: TRBV11-1
J gene: TRBJ2-7
D gene: NA
CDR3 DNA: TGTGCCAGCAGCTGCGGGTCACTTAACTGCGAGCAGTACTTC
CDR3 protein: CASSCGSLNCEQYF

clone size: NA
V gene: TRBV12-5
J gene: TRBJ2-5
D gene: TRBD1
CDR3 DNA: TGTGCTAGTGCCTTGGACAGGAACCAAGAGACCCAGTACTTC
CDR3 protein: CASALDRNQETQYF

clone size: NA
V gene: TRBV5-8
J gene: TRBJ2-1
D gene: NA
CDR3 DNA: TGTGCCAGCAGCTTTAGCGGTATAGGGGTCAATGAGCAGTTCTTC
CDR3 protein: CASSFSGIGVNEQFF

clone size: few
V gene: TRBV7-8
J gene: TRBJ2-5
D gene: NA
CDR3 DNA: TGTGCCAGCAGCTTAGCCGGGGAGACCCAGTACTTC
CDR3 protein: CASSLAGETQYF

clone size: NA
V gene: TRBV5-5
J gene: TRBJ2-3
D gene: NA
CDR3 DNA: TGTGCCAGCAGCTTGGTGGCTCAGGCGGGTACGCAGTATTTT
CDR3 protein: CASSLVAQAGTQYF

clone size: NA
V gene: TRBV27
J gene: TRBJ2-7
D gene: TRBD2
CDR3 DNA: TGTGCCAGCAGTTTATTCCCCCCCGGGAGGGTTTACTACGAGCAGTACTTC
CDR3 protein: CASSLFPPGRVYYEQYF

clone size: few
V gene: TRBV10-3
J gene: TRBJ1-3
D gene: NA
CDR3 DNA: TGTGCCATCAGTAACACCCTTACAATCTCTGGAAACACCATATATTTT
CDR3 protein: CAISNTLTISGNTIYF

clone size: few
V gene: TRBV7-9
J gene: TRBJ1-3
D gene: TRBD1
CDR3 DNA: TGTGCCAGCAGTCGAGACAGGGTCACTGGAAACACCATATATTTT
CDR3 protein: CASSRDRVTGNTIYF

clone size: few
V gene: TRBV7-8
J gene: TRBJ2-1
D gene: TRBD2
CDR3 DNA: TGTGCCAGCAGCTTAGGGGCCGGACGGGAGGGCGATGAGCAGTTCTTC
CDR3 protein: CASSLGAGREGDEQFF

clone size: NA
V gene: TRBV6-1
J gene: TRBJ1-1
D gene: NA
CDR3 DNA: TGTGCCAGCGGTCGGACAAGGAACACTGAAGCTTTCTTT
CDR3 protein: CASGRTRNTEAFF

clone size: NA
V gene: TRBV7-2
J gene: TRBJ2-7
D gene: TRBD2
CDR3 DNA: TGTGCCAGCAGCTTAGCCTACCTAGCGGCGTCTTCCTACGAGCAGTACTTC
CDR3 protein: CASSLAYLAASSYEQYF